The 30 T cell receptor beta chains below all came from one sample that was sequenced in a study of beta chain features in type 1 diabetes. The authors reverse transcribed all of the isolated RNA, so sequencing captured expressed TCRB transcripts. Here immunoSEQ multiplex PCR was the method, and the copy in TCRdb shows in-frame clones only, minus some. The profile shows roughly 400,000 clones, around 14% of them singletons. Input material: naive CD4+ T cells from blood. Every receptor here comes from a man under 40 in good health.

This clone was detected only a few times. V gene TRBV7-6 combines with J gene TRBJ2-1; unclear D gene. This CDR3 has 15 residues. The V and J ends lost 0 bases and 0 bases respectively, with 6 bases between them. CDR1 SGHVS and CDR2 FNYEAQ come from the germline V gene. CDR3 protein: CASSLAPSSYNEQFF. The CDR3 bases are TGTGCCAGCAGCTTAGCCCCCAGCTCCTACAATGAGCAGTTCTTC.

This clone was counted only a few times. CDR3 amino acids: CASSLDPGAGETQYF. CDR3 nucleotides: TGTGCCAGCAGCTTAGACCCGGGAGCGGGGGAGACCCAGTACTTC. The chain employs TRBV7-2 and TRBJ2-5; TRBD2 aligns across 7 bases. After removal of 1 base from V and 5 bases from J, the junction contained 7 bases not matched to a gene. The CDR3 spans 15 residues. Germline values: CDR1 SGHTA, CDR2 FQGNSA.

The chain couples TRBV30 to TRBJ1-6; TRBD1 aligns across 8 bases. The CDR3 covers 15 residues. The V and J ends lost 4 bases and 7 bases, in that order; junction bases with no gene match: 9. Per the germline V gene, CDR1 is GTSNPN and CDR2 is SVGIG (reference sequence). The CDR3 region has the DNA TGTGCCTGGACCCGGACAGGGCTAGGAAATTCACCCCTCCACTTT. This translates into CAWTRTGLGNSPLHF.

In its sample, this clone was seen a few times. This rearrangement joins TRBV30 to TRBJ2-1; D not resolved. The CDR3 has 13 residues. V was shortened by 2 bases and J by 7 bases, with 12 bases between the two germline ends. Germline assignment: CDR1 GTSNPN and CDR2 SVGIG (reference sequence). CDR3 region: CAWSYTLRNEQFF. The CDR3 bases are TGTGCCTGGAGTTACACTCTGAGGAATGAGCAGTTCTTC.

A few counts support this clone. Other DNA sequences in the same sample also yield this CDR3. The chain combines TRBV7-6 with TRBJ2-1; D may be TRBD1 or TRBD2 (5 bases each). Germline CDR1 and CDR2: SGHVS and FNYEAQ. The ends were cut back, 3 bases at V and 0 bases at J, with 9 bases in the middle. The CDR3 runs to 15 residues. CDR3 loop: CASSLAGSSYNEQFF. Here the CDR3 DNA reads TGTGCCAGCAGCTTGGCAGGGAGCTCCTACAATGAGCAGTTCTTC.

In nucleotides, the CDR3 is TGTGCCAGCAGCTTAGCGGGAACGAACACCGGGGAGCTGTTTTTT. Translation gives CASSLAGTNTGELFF. The chain recombines TRBV7-2 with TRBJ2-2; D uncertain. The CDR3 has 15 residues. CDR1 is SGHTA, CDR2 FQGNSA, per germline. Trimming left V 0 bases short and J 0 bases short, with 5 bases between.

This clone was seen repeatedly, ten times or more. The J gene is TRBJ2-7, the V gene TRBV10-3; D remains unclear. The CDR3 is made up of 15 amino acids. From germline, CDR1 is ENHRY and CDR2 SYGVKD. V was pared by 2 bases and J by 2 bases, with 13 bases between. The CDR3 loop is CAISERARTAYEQYF. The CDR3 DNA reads TGTGCCATCAGTGAGCGGGCACGAACAGCCTACGAGCAGTACTTC.

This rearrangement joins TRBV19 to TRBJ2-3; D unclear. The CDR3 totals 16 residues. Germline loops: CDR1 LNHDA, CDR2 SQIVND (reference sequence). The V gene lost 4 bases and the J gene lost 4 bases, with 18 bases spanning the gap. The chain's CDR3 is CASSTASRRGPDTQYF. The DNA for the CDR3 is TGTGCCAGTAGTACAGCGTCTCGGCGAGGTCCAGATACGCAGTATTTT. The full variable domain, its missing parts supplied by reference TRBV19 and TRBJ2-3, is DGGITQSPKYLFRKEGQNVTLSCEQNLNHDAMYWYRQDPGQGLRLIYYSQIVNDFQKGDIAEGYSVSREKKESFPLTVTSAQKNPTAFYLCASSTASRRGPDTQYFGPGTRLTVL.

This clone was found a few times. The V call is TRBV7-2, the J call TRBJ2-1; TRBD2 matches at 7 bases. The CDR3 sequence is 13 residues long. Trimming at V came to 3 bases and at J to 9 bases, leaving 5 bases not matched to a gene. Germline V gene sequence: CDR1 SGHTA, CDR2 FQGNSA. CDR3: CASSFSAGVEQFF. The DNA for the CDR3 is TGTGCCAGCAGCTTTAGCGCGGGGGTTGAGCAGTTCTTC.

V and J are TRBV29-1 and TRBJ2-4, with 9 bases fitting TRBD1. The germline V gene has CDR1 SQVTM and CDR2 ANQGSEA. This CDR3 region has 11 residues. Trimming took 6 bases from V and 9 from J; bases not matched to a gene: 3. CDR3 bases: TGCAGCGTAGAGGGACAGGGCATTCAGTACTTC. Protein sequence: CSVEGQGIQYF.

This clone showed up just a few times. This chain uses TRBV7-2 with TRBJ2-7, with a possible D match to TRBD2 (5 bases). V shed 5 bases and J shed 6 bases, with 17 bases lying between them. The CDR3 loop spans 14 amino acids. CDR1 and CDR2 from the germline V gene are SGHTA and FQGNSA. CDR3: CASSRTPGAGEQYV. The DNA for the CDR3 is TGTGCCAGCAGCCGTACACCGGGTGCGGGCGAGCAGTACGTC.

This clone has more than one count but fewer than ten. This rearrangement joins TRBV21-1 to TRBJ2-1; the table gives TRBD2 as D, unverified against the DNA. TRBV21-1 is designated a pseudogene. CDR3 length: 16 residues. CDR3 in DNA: TGTGCCAGCAGCAGTCGACCGGGGGACCGTTACAATGAGCAGTTCTTC. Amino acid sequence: CASSSRPGDRYNEQFF.

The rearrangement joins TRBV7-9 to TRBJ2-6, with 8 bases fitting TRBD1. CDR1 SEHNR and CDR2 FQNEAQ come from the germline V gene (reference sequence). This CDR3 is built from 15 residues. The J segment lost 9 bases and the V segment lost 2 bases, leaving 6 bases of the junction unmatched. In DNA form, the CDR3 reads TGTGCCAGCAGCTTATGGGACAGGACGATCAACGTCCTGACTTTC. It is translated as CASSLWDRTINVLTF. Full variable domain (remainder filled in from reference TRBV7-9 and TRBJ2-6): DTGVSQNPRHKITKRGQNVTFRCDPISEHNRLYWYRQTLGQGPEFLTYFQNEAQLEKSRLLSDRFSAERPKGSFSTLEIQRTEQGDSAMYLCASSLWDRTINVLTFGAGSRLTVL.

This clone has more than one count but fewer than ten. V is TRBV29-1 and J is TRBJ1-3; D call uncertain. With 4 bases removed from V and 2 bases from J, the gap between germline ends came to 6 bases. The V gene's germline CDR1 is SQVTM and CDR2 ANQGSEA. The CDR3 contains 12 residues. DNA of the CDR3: TGCAGCGTTGGGTCCCCTGGAAACACCATATATTTT. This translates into CSVGSPGNTIYF.

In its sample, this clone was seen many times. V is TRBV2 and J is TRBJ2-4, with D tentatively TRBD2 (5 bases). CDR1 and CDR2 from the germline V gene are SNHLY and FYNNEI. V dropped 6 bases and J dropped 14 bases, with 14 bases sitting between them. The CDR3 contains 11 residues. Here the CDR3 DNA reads TGTGCCAGCAGACGCACTAGAGAGGAGTACTTC. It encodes CASRRTREEYF.

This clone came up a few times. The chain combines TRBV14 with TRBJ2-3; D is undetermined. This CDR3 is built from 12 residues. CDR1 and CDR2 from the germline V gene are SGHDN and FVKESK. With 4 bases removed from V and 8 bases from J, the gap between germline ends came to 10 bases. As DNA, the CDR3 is TGTGCCAGCAGCCTAGCCACGGGTACGCAGTATTTT. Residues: CASSLATGTQYF.

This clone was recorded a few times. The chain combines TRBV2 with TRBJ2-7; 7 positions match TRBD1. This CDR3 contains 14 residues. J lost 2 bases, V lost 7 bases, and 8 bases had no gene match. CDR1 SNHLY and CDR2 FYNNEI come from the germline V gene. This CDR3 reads CASTKTGPTYEQYF. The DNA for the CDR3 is TGTGCCAGCACTAAGACAGGGCCCACCTACGAGCAGTACTTC. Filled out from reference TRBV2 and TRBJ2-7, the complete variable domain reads EPEVTQTPSHQVTQMGQEVILRCVPISNHLYFYWYRQILGQKVEFLVSFYNNEISEKSEIFDDQFSVERPDGSNFTLKIRSTKLEDSAMYFCASTKTGPTYEQYFGPGTRLTVT.

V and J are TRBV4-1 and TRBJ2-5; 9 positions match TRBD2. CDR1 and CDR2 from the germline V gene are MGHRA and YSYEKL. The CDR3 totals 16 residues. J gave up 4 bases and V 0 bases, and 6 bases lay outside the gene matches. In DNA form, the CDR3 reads TGCGCCAGCAGCCAAGATCGGGCGGGGGGGCGAGAGACCCAGTACTTC. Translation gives CASSQDRAGGRETQYF.

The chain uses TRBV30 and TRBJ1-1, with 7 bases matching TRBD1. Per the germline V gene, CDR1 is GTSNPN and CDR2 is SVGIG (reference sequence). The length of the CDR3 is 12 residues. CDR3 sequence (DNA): TGTGCGTCCGACAGGGTCCTGACTGAAGCTTTCTTT. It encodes CASDRVLTEAFF.

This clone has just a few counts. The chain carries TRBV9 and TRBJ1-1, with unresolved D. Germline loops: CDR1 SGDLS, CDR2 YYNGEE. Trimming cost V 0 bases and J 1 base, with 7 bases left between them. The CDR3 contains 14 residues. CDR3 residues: CASSVVAENTEAFF. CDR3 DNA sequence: TGTGCCAGCAGCGTAGTGGCGGAGAACACTGAAGCTTTCTTT.

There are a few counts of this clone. The CDR3 region has the DNA TGCAGCGTTGCAGGGCAAAGTAGCACAGATACGCAGTATTTT. Encoded protein: CSVAGQSSTDTQYF. The chain couples TRBV29-1 to TRBJ2-3; D may be TRBD1 (5 bases). This CDR3 has 14 amino acids. Germline V gene lookup returns CDR1 SQVTM and CDR2 ANQGSEA. Between the trimmed V and J ends, which lost 4 bases and 0 bases, there was a span of 11 bases.

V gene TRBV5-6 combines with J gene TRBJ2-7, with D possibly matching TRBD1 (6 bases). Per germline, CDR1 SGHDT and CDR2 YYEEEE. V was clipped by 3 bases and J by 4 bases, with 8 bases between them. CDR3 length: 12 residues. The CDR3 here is CASSYGQYEQYV. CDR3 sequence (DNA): TGTGCCAGCAGCTACGGACAGTACGAGCAGTACGTC.

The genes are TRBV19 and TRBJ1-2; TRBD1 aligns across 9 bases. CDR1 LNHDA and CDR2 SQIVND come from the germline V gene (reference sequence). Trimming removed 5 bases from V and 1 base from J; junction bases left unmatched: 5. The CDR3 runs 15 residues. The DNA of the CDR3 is TGTGCCAGTAGTGTAGGACAGGGGATTAACTATGGCTACACCTTC. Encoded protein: CASSVGQGINYGYTF. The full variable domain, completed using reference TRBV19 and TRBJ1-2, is DGGITQSPKYLFRKEGQNVTLSCEQNLNHDAMYWYRQDPGQGLRLIYYSQIVNDFQKGDIAEGYSVSREKKESFPLTVTSAQKNPTAFYLCASSVGQGINYGYTFGSGTRLTVV.

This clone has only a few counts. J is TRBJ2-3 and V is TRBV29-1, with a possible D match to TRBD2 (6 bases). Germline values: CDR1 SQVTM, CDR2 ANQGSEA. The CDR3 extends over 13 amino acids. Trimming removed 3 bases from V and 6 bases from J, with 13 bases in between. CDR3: CSVDPGDRDTQYF. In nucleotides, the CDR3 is TGCAGCGTTGACCCGGGGGATCGGGATACGCAGTATTTT.

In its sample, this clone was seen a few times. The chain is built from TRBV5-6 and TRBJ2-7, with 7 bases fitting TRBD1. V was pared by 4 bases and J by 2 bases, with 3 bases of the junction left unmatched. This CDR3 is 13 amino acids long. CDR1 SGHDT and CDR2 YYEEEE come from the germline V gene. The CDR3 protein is CASSHDRAYEQYV. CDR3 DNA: TGTGCCAGCAGCCACGACAGGGCCTACGAGCAGTACGTC.

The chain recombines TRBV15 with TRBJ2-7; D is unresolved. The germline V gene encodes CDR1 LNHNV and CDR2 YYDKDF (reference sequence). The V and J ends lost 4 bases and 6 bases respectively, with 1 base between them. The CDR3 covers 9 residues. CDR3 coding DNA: TGTGCCACCAGCATCGAGCAGTACGTC. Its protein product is CATSIEQYV.

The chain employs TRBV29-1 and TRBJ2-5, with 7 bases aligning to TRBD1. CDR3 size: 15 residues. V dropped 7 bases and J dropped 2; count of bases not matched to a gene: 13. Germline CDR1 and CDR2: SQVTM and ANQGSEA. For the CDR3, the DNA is TGCAGCGCCCGCCCAAGGGGGCTGTTTCAAGAGACCCAGTACTTC. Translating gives CSARPRGLFQETQYF.

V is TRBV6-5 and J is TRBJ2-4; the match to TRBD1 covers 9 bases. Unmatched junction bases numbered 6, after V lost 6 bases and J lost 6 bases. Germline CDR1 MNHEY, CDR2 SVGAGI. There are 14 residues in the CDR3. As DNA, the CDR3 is TGTGCCAGCAGCCCCTTGACAGGGGGAAACATTCAGTACTTC. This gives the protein CASSPLTGGNIQYF.

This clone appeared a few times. The CDR3 DNA reads TGTGCCAGCTCGCTACCACTGGGGAGTCAGTACTTC. Protein: CASSLPLGSQYF. The rearrangement uses TRBV18 and TRBJ2-4; TRBD2 is a possible D gene (5 bases). The V gene's germline CDR1 is KGHSH and CDR2 LQKENI. The CDR3 length is 12 residues. The V end lost 6 bases, the J end lost 12 bases, and 15 bases lay between the germline ends.

CDR3 nucleotide sequence: TGTGCCAGCAATCCCGGGTGGGCGACGAACACCGGGGAGCTGTTTTTT. It is translated as CASNPGWATNTGELFF. The gene calls are TRBV28 and TRBJ2-2; D call uncertain. The germline V and J ends were trimmed by 7 bases and 0 bases, with 15 bases remaining between them. Germline CDR1 MDHEN, CDR2 SYDVKM. This CDR3 region has 16 residues.